This T cell receptor beta chain was sequenced for a study of T cell responses to AZD1222 COVID-19 vaccine. The study, taken as a whole, reports: Clonal diversity was possibly underestimated, and the donors were mostly white British, with more females.

Measured with immunoSEQ multiplex PCR; TCRdb has only the in-frame clones, and not every one. The table lists under 150,000 clones, approximately 92% of them singletons. Germline values: CDR1 SQVTM, CDR2 ANQGSEA. Germline trimming cut 6 bases from V and 11 bases from J; bases unmatched to any gene: 11. The CDR3 runs to 12 residues. On this clone itself: What it binds is unknown.

Sequenced material: peripheral blood, taken on day 0 of AZD1222 vaccination. The chain uses TRBV29-1 and TRBJ1-1, with 8 bases that match TRBD1. This TCR derives from an adult in good health. CDR3 DNA: TGCAGCGTCGAAAAATCAGGGGGCGAGGCTTTCTTT. It specifies CSVEKSGGEAFF.